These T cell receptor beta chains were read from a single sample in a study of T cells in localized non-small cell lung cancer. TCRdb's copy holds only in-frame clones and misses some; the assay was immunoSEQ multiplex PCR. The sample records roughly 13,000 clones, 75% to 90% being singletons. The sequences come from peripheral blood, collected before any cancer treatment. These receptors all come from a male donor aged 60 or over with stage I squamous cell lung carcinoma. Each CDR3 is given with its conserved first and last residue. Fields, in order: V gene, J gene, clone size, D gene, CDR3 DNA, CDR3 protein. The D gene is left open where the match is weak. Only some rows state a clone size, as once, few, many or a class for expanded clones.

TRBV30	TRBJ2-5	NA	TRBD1	TGTGCTGGCGACAGGGGCGAAGGGACCCAGTACTTC	CAGDRGEGTQYF
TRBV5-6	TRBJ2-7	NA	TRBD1	TGTGCCAGCAGCCGACAGGGCTCCTACGAGCAGTACTTC	CASSRQGSYEQYF
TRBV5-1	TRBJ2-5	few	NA	TGCGCCAGCAGCTTGACCGACCGAATGGCCCAGTACTTC	CASSLTDRMAQYF
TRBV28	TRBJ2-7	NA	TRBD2	TGTGCCAGCAGTCAGATAGCGGGGGGCTCCTACGAGCAGTACTTC	CASSQIAGGSYEQYF
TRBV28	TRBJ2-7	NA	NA	TGTGCCAGCGAGCCTCCCGGGGAGGTGGGCTCCTACGAGCAGTACTTC	CASEPPGEVGSYEQYF
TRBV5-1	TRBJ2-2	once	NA	TGCGCCAGCAGCCTGACAGTAACCGGGGAGCTGTTTTTT	CASSLTVTGELFF
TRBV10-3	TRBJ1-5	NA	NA	TGTGCCATCAGTGAGATGGCAGGGTCCAATCAGCCCCAGCATTTT	CAISEMAGSNQPQHF
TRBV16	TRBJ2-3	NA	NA	TGTGCCAGCAGCCAATGGGCTGATACGCAGTATTTT	CASSQWADTQYF
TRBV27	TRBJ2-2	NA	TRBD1	TGTGCCACAAGACAGGGGGCGACAGCCGGGGAGCTGTTTTTT	CATRQGATAGELFF
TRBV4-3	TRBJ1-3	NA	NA	TGCGCCAGCAGCCAGGGGATCTCTGGAAACACCATATATTTT	CASSQGISGNTIYF
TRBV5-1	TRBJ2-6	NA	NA	TGCGCCAGCAGCACCGCGGCCTCAGGGGCCAACGTCCTGACTTTC	CASSTAASGANVLTF
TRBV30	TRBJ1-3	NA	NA	TGTGCCTGGAGGGGGGACTCCTACTCTGGAAACACCATATATTTT	CAWRGDSYSGNTIYF
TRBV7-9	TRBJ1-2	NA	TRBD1	TGTGCCAGCAGCTTGGGCAGGGGGCGAGGCTACACCTTC	CASSLGRGRGYTF
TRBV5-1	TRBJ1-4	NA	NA	TGCGCCAGCAGCTTGGAGCCAAATGAAAAACTGTTTTTT	CASSLEPNEKLFF
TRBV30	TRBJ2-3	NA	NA	TGTGCCTGGAGTCCCAACGTGGGGGTAGATACGCAGTATTTT	CAWSPNVGVDTQYF
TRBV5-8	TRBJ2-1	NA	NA	TGTGCCAGCAGCTGGGGGACACATCCTGATTACAATGAGCAGTTCTTC	CASSWGTHPDYNEQFF
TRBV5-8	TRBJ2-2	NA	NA	TGTGCCAGCAGCAAAAGGGACACCGGGGAGCTGTTTTTT	CASSKRDTGELFF
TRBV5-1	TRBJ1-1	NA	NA	TGCGCCAGCAGCTTGGTCGGCGGAGGGGGGAACACTGAAGCTTTCTTT	CASSLVGGGGNTEAFF
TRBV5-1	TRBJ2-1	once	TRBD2	TGCGCCAGCAGCTCCGCCGGGAGGGACAATGAGCAGTTCTTC	CASSSAGRDNEQFF
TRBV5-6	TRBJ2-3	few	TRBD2	TGTGCCAGCACCAAATTACTAGCGGGACGCACAGATACGCAGTATTTT	CASTKLLAGRTDTQYF
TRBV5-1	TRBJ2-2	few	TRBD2	TGCGCCAGCAGCTTGCTGGCGGGGGGGGCCGGGGAGCTGTTTTTT	CASSLLAGGAGELFF
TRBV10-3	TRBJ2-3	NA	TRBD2	TGTGCCATCAGTGAGTCATGGACTAGCGTTAGGGGCACAGATACGCAGTATTTT	CAISESWTSVRGTDTQYF
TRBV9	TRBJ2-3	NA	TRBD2	TGTGCCAGCAGCGTAGGAAGGGGCCGAGCGGGAGTGGTAGCAGATACGCAGTATTTT	CASSVGRGRAGVVADTQYF
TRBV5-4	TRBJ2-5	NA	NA	TGTGCCAGCAGCTTGGAGACAGGGAGGGAGGGAGAGACCCAGTACTTC	CASSLETGREGETQYF
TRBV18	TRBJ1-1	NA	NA	TGTGCCAGCTCAGGGGCCGGCGGCAGAGGAGCTTTCTTT	CASSGAGGRGAFF
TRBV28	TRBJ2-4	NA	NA	TGTGCCAGCAGTTTAAGGGTAGAGGGGGGAGCCAAAAACATTCAGTACTTC	CASSLRVEGGAKNIQYF
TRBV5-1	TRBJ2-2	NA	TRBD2	TGCGCCAGCCAACTAGCATCTAGGGGAGGGGATACCGGGGAGCTGTTTTTT	CASQLASRGGDTGELFF
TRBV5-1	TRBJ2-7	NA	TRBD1	TGCGCCAGCAGTAGGACAGGGGAAGGCGAGCAGTACTTC	CASSRTGEGEQYF
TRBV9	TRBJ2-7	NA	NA	TGTGCCAGCAGCGTAGTGGCAGATCCTTCCTACGAGCAGTACTTC	CASSVVADPSYEQYF
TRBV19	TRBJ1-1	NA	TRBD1	TGTGCCAGTAGGGACAGGGACACTGAAGCTTTCTTT	CASRDRDTEAFF
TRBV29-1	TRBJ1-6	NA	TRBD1	TGCAGCGTACAGGGGGAGGATAATTCACCCCTCCACTTT	CSVQGEDNSPLHF
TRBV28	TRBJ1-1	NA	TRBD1	TGTGCCAGCACCCGGACAGGAAAGAACACTGAAGCTTTCTTT	CASTRTGKNTEAFF
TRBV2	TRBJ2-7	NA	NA	TGTGCCAGCAGTGAAGCGGGGAGAGGGTCCTACGAGCAGTACTTC	CASSEAGRGSYEQYF
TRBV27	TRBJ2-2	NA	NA	TGTGCCAGCAGTTTCGCGGGCCGCGCGAACACCGGGGAGCTGTTTTTT	CASSFAGRANTGELFF
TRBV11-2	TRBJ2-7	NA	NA	TGTGCCAGCAGCTCTCTCGGAGGGGCAAGCTACGAGCAGTACTTC	CASSSLGGASYEQYF
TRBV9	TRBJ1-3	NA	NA	TGTGCCAGCAGCGTAGCTCCCCAGGGAAACACCATATATTTT	CASSVAPQGNTIYF
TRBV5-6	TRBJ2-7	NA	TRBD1	TGTGCCAGCAGCGCGGGACAGGGGCTCTACGAGCAGTACTTC	CASSAGQGLYEQYF
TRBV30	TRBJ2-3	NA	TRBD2	TGTGCCTGGAAGTCGGGAGGGGCAGATACGCAGTATTTT	CAWKSGGADTQYF
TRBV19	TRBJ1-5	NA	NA	TGTGCCGTAAACCAAGGCGGCCAGCCCCAGCATTTT	CAVNQGGQPQHF
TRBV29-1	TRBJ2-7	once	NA	TGCAGCGTTGACTATGGGGGAACCTACGAGCAGTACTTC	CSVDYGGTYEQYF
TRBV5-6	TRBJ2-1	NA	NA	TGTGCCAGCAGCCCCGCAGGGAGCTCCTACAATGAGCAGTTCTTC	CASSPAGSSYNEQFF